The 13 T cell receptor beta chains below come from one sample, sequenced in a study of technical replicates of blood from a few donors. Here immunoSEQ multiplex PCR was the method, and the copy in TCRdb shows in-frame clones only, minus some. Of around 80,000 clones listed, roughly 91% are singletons. The specimen sequenced was T cells isolated from PBMCs. These receptors were taken from a human donor in good health.

CDR3 sequence: CASTHGRRTDGYTF. As DNA, the CDR3 is TGTGCCAGCACCCACGGGCGGAGGACGGATGGCTACACCTTC. The chain is built from TRBV7-2 and TRBJ1-2, with no clear D. Germline CDR1 SGHTA, CDR2 FQGNSA. V was trimmed by 7 bases and J by 6 bases, leaving 18 bases between them. The CDR3 extends over 14 amino acids.

This chain links TRBV6-5 with TRBJ2-7; 7 positions agree with TRBD2. CDR1 MNHEY and CDR2 SVGAGI come from the germline V gene. J was trimmed by 3 bases and V by 7 bases; bases with no gene match: 9. The CDR3 covers 14 residues. The CDR3 loop is CASTNPGLVYEQYF. The CDR3 nucleotides read TGTGCCAGCACCAACCCCGGACTAGTCTACGAGCAGTACTTC.

This clone has just one count. The chain links TRBV7-9 to TRBJ2-7, with a tentative D call TRBD1 (6 bases). V shed 5 bases and J shed 3 bases, with 14 bases lying between them. This CDR3 comprises 14 residues. CDR1 is SEHNR and CDR2 is FQNEAQ in the germline V gene (reference sequence). CDR3 in DNA: TGTGCCAGCAGCCCGGAAGGGACAATCTACGAGCAGTACTTC. It translates to CASSPEGTIYEQYF.

This clone was counted once. This CDR3 is CAISESMGTGLFMNTEAFF. CDR3 bases: TGTGCCATCAGTGAGTCTATGGGGACAGGGCTTTTCATGAACACTGAAGCTTTCTTT. The V call is TRBV10-3, the J call TRBJ1-1; TRBD1 aligns across 9 bases. Trimming took 0 bases from V and 0 from J; bases not matched to a gene: 11. The CDR3 covers 19 residues. Germline V CDR1 and CDR2: ENHRY, SYGVKD.

The rearrangement uses TRBV20-1 and TRBJ2-1, with D possibly matching TRBD1 (6 bases). The CDR3 is 10 amino acids. The ends were cut back, 7 bases at V and 8 bases at J, with 9 bases in the middle. Germline V lookup: CDR1 DFQATT, CDR2 SNEGSKA (reference sequence). The CDR3 bases are TGCAGTGTCAGGGGCTATGAGCAGTTCTTC. Translating gives CSVRGYEQFF.

The chain combines TRBV7-3 with TRBJ1-1; no definite D call. V lost 1 base and J lost 0, with 15 bases in between. The germline V gene encodes CDR1 SGHTA and CDR2 FQGTGA. The CDR3 has 17 amino acids. The DNA of the CDR3 is TGTGCCAGCAGCTTAATCCGGGTCAACTCCATGAACACTGAAGCTTTCTTT. It specifies CASSLIRVNSMNTEAFF.

The chain joins TRBV27 to TRBJ2-3; no definite D call. CDR1 is MNHEY, CDR2 SMNVEV, per germline (reference sequence). The CDR3 loop spans 15 amino acids. Trimming took off 10 bases at V and 0 bases at J, with 17 bases between the two ends. CDR3: CATSSTTPSTDTQYF. As DNA, the CDR3 is TGTGCCACCTCCAGTACTACGCCGAGCACAGATACGCAGTATTTT.

The rearrangement links TRBV4-2 to TRBJ2-2; D is perhaps TRBD1 (6 bases). V lost 3 bases, J lost 7 bases, and 24 bases lay in between. Germline V gives CDR1 LGHNA, CDR2 YNFKEQ. The CDR3 totals 18 residues. For the CDR3, the DNA is TGTGCCAGCAGCCATGATATCGGCCGTGGGACAACCTACGGGGAGCTGTTTTTT. Residues: CASSHDIGRGTTYGELFF.

The chain links TRBV6-1 to TRBJ2-7, with TRBD2 matching over 7 bases. This CDR3 region has 11 residues. CDR1 and CDR2 (germline): MNHNS, SASEGT. The ends lost 8 bases at V and 3 bases at J; junction bases unmatched: 1. CDR3 region: CASGEGYEQYF. The CDR3 DNA reads as TGTGCCAGCGGGGAGGGCTACGAGCAGTACTTC.

This clone was found once. The rearrangement links TRBV7-8 to TRBJ2-7; the D gene is possibly TRBD2 (5 bases). Germline CDR1 reads SGHVS; CDR2 reads FQNEAQ. The CDR3 spans 15 residues. The ends were cut back, 5 bases at V and 2 bases at J, with 16 bases in the middle. The CDR3 DNA is TGTGCCAGCAGCCCCAAGAGAATCGGGACCTACGAGCAGTACTTC. Its protein is CASSPKRIGTYEQYF.

The genes are TRBV6-1 and TRBJ1-1; D unclear. The V and J ends lost 5 bases and 0 bases respectively, with 10 bases between them. The CDR3 has 14 amino acids. Germline CDR1 and CDR2: MNHNS and SASEGT. CDR3 DNA sequence: TGTGCCAGCAGTTGGGAGAGTTTGAACACTGAAGCTTTCTTT. It is translated as CASSWESLNTEAFF.

CDR3 sequence: CASGTGGLNTEAFF. The CDR3 DNA reads TGTGCCAGCGGGACAGGGGGCCTGAACACTGAAGCTTTCTTT. The J gene is TRBJ1-1, the V gene TRBV2; 12 bases line up with TRBD1. The CDR3 has 14 amino acids. CDR1 and CDR2 (germline): SNHLY, FYNNEI. J was trimmed by 0 bases and V by 8 bases; bases with no gene match: 1. Complete variable domain (other parts from reference TRBV2 and TRBJ1-1): EPEVTQTPSHQVTQMGQEVILRCVPISNHLYFYWYRQILGQKVEFLVSFYNNEISEKSEIFDDQFSVERPDGSNFTLKIRSTKLEDSAMYFCASGTGGLNTEAFFGQGTRLTVV.

This rearrangement joins TRBV9 to TRBJ1-5, with 7 bases lining up with TRBD1. CDR1 and CDR2 from the germline V gene are SGDLS and YYNGEE. V was clipped by 4 bases and J by 6 bases; unmatched bases: 4. The length of the CDR3 is 13 residues. The chain's CDR3 is CASSKGAGQPQHF. The CDR3 nucleotides read TGTGCCAGCAGCAAGGGGGCCGGTCAGCCCCAGCATTTT. The full variable domain, with the rest looked up from reference TRBV9 and TRBJ1-5, is DSGVTQTPKHLITATGQRVTLRCSPRSGDLSVYWYQQSLDQGLQFLIQYYNGEERAKGNILERFSAQQFPDLHSELNLSSLELGDSALYFCASSKGAGQPQHFGDGTRLSIL.